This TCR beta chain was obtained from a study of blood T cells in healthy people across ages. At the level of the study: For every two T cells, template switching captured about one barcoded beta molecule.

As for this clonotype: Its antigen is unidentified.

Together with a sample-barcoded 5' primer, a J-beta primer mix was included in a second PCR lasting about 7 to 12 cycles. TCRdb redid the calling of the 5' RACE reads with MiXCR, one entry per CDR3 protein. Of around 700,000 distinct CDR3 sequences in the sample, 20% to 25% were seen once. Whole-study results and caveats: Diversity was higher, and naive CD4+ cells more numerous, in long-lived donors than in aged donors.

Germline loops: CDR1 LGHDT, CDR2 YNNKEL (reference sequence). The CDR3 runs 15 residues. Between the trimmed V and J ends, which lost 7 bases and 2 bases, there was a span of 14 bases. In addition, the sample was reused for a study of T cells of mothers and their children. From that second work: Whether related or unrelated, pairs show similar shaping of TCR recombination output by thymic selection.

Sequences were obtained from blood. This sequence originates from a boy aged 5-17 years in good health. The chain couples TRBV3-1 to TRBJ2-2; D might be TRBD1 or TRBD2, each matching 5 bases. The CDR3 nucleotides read TGTGCCAGCACATCAGGGACCCCCAACACCGGGGAGCTGTTTTTT. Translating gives CASTSGTPNTGELFF.